This T cell receptor beta chain was recovered during a study of cytomegalovirus exposure and HLA in healthy donors. Study background: The roughly 130 validation repertoires used the same platform as the approximately 700 first-cohort repertoires (as reported by a later analysis). Whole-study findings and limits: Subsequent analysis showed first-cohort TCR clusters tending to co-occur in approximately 120 validation repertoires. In vitro testing confirmed a few CMV-associated chains as specific for CMV antigens. It was about 150 TCR beta chains that were listed as cytomegalovirus-associated.

About this clone itself: The antigen is unknown.

Clones were sequenced by immunoSEQ multiplex PCR, and TCRdb holds only the in-frame ones, with some missing. The sample includes roughly 250,000 clones, approximately 86% seen only once; the top ten take around 1.2%. The sample was PBMCs. This TCR came from a young woman in good health and CMV-seropositive.

Here the CDR3 DNA reads TGTGCCAGTAGTATACGGGTAGGGCTAGCGGGAGACATGAACTACAATGAGCAGTTCTTC. Encoded protein: CASSIRVGLAGDMNYNEQFF. This rearrangement joins TRBV19 to TRBJ2-1; 10 bases match TRBD2. This CDR3 has 20 residues. CDR1 and CDR2 (germline): LNHDA, SQIVND (reference sequence). The junction had 16 bases not matched to a gene; V was cut back by 2 bases and J by 3 bases. The full variable domain, rest sourced from reference TRBV19 and TRBJ2-1, is DGGITQSPKYLFRKEGQNVTLSCEQNLNHDAMYWYRQDPGQGLRLIYYSQIVNDFQKGDIAEGYSVSREKKESFPLTVTSAQKNPTAFYLCASSIRVGLAGDMNYNEQFFGPGTRLTVL.